This is a list of T cell receptor beta chains from one sample in a study of blood T cell repertoires in COVID-19. Data came from immunoSEQ multiplex PCR; TCRdb stores just in-frame clones and leaves some out. The sample includes over 40,000 clones, about 79% of them seen just once. Material for sequencing was peripheral blood. These receptors all stem from a human donor in a cohort sampled during active COVID-19. Each CDR3 is given with its conserved first and last residue. D genes are given only for firm matches. The listing skips clone size in some rows; elsewhere it reads once, few, many or a size class.

J gene: TRBJ2-1; D gene: TRBD2; clone size: -; V gene: TRBV24-1; CDR3 protein: CATSGVAGGFVYNEQFF; CDR3 DNA: TGTGCCACCAGTGGGGTAGCGGGAGGTTTCGTTTACAATGAGCAGTTCTTC
J gene: TRBJ2-5; D gene: TRBD2; clone size: -; V gene: TRBV7-9; CDR3 protein: CASSLGLAGEETQYF; CDR3 DNA: TGTGCCAGCAGCTTAGGCCTAGCGGGAGAAGAGACCCAGTACTTC
J gene: TRBJ1-1; D gene: -; clone size: -; V gene: TRBV7-3; CDR3 protein: CASRRTGGDTEAFF; CDR3 DNA: TGTGCCAGCAGAAGAACAGGCGGGGACACTGAAGCTTTCTTT
J gene: TRBJ1-5; D gene: -; clone size: -; V gene: TRBV7-8; CDR3 protein: CASSLEVGQPQHF; CDR3 DNA: TGTGCCAGCAGCTTGGAGGTTGGCCAGCCCCAGCATTTT
J gene: TRBJ1-1; D gene: -; clone size: -; V gene: TRBV7-2; CDR3 protein: CASSLAAGLNTEAFF; CDR3 DNA: TGTGCCAGCAGCTTAGCTGCGGGGCTGAACACTGAAGCTTTCTTT
J gene: TRBJ2-5; D gene: -; clone size: -; V gene: TRBV7-2; CDR3 protein: CASSLALGYQETQYF; CDR3 DNA: TGTGCCAGCAGCTTAGCGTTGGGCTATCAAGAGACCCAGTACTTC
J gene: TRBJ2-1; D gene: TRBD2; clone size: -; V gene: TRBV5-1; CDR3 protein: CASSLGTGGPSAHEQFF; CDR3 DNA: TGCGCCAGCAGCTTGGGGACGGGGGGGCCTAGCGCACATGAGCAGTTCTTC
J gene: TRBJ1-1; D gene: TRBD1; clone size: once; V gene: TRBV18; CDR3 protein: CASSQQGAENTEAFF; CDR3 DNA: TGTGCCAGCTCTCAACAGGGGGCTGAGAACACTGAAGCTTTCTTT
J gene: TRBJ2-7; D gene: TRBD1; clone size: -; V gene: TRBV5-1; CDR3 protein: CASSQTGPSIYEQYF; CDR3 DNA: TGCGCCAGCAGCCAGACAGGGCCATCCATCTACGAGCAGTACTTC
J gene: TRBJ1-5; D gene: -; clone size: -; V gene: TRBV2; CDR3 protein: CASSQEGGIQPQHF; CDR3 DNA: TGTGCCAGCAGCCAAGAGGGGGGGATTCAGCCCCAGCATTTT
J gene: TRBJ2-5; D gene: TRBD1; clone size: -; V gene: TRBV7-7; CDR3 protein: CASSLGTGQGRRETQYF; CDR3 DNA: TGTGCTAGCAGCTTAGGAACCGGACAGGGGAGGCGAGAGACCCAGTACTTC
J gene: TRBJ2-1; D gene: TRBD2; clone size: -; V gene: TRBV29-1; CDR3 protein: CSVERLAVNNEQFF; CDR3 DNA: TGCAGCGTTGAAAGACTAGCGGTCAACAATGAGCAGTTCTTC
J gene: TRBJ1-1; D gene: TRBD1; clone size: -; V gene: TRBV3-1/TRBV3-2; CDR3 protein: CASSQGTGNTEAFF; CDR3 DNA: TGTGCCAGCAGCCAAGGGACAGGGAACACTGAAGCTTTCTTT
J gene: TRBJ2-7; D gene: TRBD1; clone size: -; V gene: TRBV4-2; CDR3 protein: CASSRHGQGETYEQYF; CDR3 DNA: TGTGCCAGCAGCCGCCATGGACAGGGGGAGACCTACGAGCAGTACTTC
J gene: TRBJ2-7; D gene: -; clone size: -; V gene: TRBV7-2; CDR3 protein: CASSLSRTPSYEQYF; CDR3 DNA: TGTGCCAGCAGCCTAAGCCGGACACCATCCTACGAGCAGTACTTC
J gene: TRBJ2-1; D gene: TRBD2; clone size: -; V gene: TRBV5-1; CDR3 protein: CASSLTPSGSSYNEQFF; CDR3 DNA: TGCGCCAGCAGCTTGACGCCTAGCGGGAGTTCCTACAATGAGCAGTTCTTC
J gene: TRBJ1-2; D gene: TRBD1; clone size: -; V gene: TRBV11-3; CDR3 protein: CATSDRGYGYTF; CDR3 DNA: TGTGCCACCTCGGACAGGGGCTATGGCTACACCTTC
J gene: TRBJ2-3; D gene: -; clone size: -; V gene: TRBV24-1; CDR3 protein: CATSAPEVSTDTQYF; CDR3 DNA: TGTGCCACCAGTGCCCCCGAGGTCAGCACAGATACGCAGTATTTT
J gene: TRBJ1-4; D gene: TRBD1; clone size: -; V gene: TRBV2; CDR3 protein: CASSELTGSNEKLFF; CDR3 DNA: TGTGCCAGCAGTGAATTGACAGGGAGTAATGAAAAACTGTTTTTT
J gene: TRBJ2-1; D gene: TRBD2; clone size: -; V gene: TRBV4-2; CDR3 protein: CASSQVAGDAYNEQFF; CDR3 DNA: TGTGCCAGCAGCCAAGTAGCGGGAGATGCCTACAATGAGCAGTTCTTC
J gene: TRBJ1-2; D gene: TRBD1; clone size: -; V gene: TRBV6-6; CDR3 protein: CASSSRRTGHYGYTF; CDR3 DNA: TGTGCCAGCAGTTCCAGACGGACAGGGCACTATGGCTACACCTTC
J gene: TRBJ2-5; D gene: TRBD1; clone size: few; V gene: TRBV15; CDR3 protein: CATSSASLGQGRETQYF; CDR3 DNA: TGTGCCACCAGCAGTGCCTCTCTTGGACAGGGTCGAGAGACCCAGTACTTC
J gene: TRBJ2-4; D gene: TRBD2; clone size: -; V gene: TRBV3-1/TRBV3-2; CDR3 protein: CASSQKASGLAKNIQYF; CDR3 DNA: TGTGCCAGCAGCCAAAAGGCTAGCGGGCTAGCCAAAAACATTCAGTACTTC
J gene: TRBJ1-2; D gene: TRBD1; clone size: -; V gene: TRBV19; CDR3 protein: CASSLGNRGEYGYTF; CDR3 DNA: TGTGCCAGTAGTCTGGGGAACAGGGGGGAGTATGGCTACACCTTC
J gene: TRBJ1-4; D gene: TRBD1; clone size: -; V gene: TRBV24-1; CDR3 protein: CATSDGQGHATNEKLFF; CDR3 DNA: TGTGCCACCAGTGATGGACAGGGCCATGCAACTAATGAAAAACTGTTTTTT
J gene: TRBJ2-7; D gene: TRBD2; clone size: -; V gene: TRBV9; CDR3 protein: CASSGGETSGRYEQYF; CDR3 DNA: TGTGCCAGCAGCGGGGGGGAAACTAGCGGGAGATACGAGCAGTACTTC
J gene: TRBJ1-1; D gene: TRBD1; clone size: -; V gene: TRBV3-1/TRBV3-2; CDR3 protein: CASSQEPSGGTEAFF; CDR3 DNA: TGTGCCAGCAGCCAAGAGCCGTCAGGGGGCACTGAAGCTTTCTTT
J gene: TRBJ2-3; D gene: TRBD2; clone size: -; V gene: TRBV4-3; CDR3 protein: CASSQVLAGGRTTSTDTQYF; CDR3 DNA: TGCGCCAGCAGCCAAGTGCTAGCGGGAGGTCGCACTACTAGCACAGATACGCAGTATTTT
J gene: TRBJ2-1; D gene: -; clone size: -; V gene: TRBV19; CDR3 protein: CASSIGAGVNEQFF; CDR3 DNA: TGTGCCAGTAGTATAGGGGCAGGGGTTAATGAGCAGTTCTTC
J gene: TRBJ2-1; D gene: -; clone size: once; V gene: TRBV5-4; CDR3 protein: CASSPGPKRYNEQFF; CDR3 DNA: TGTGCCAGCAGCCCTGGTCCTAAGCGCTACAATGAGCAGTTCTTC
J gene: TRBJ1-1; D gene: -; clone size: -; V gene: TRBV28; CDR3 protein: CASSTSTGGFENTEAFF; CDR3 DNA: -
J gene: TRBJ2-3; D gene: -; clone size: -; V gene: TRBV7-3; CDR3 protein: CASSLTGREGDTQYF; CDR3 DNA: TGTGCCAGCAGCTTAACGGGCAGGGAAGGGGATACGCAGTATTTT
J gene: TRBJ2-1; D gene: TRBD1; clone size: -; V gene: TRBV5-6; CDR3 protein: CASSLSPRTGLNEQFF; CDR3 DNA: TGTGCCAGCAGCCTCTCGCCTAGGACAGGGCTCAATGAGCAGTTCTTC
J gene: TRBJ1-1; D gene: -; clone size: -; V gene: TRBV6-5; CDR3 protein: CATGAVNTEAFF; CDR3 DNA: TGTGCCACAGGGGCGGTGAACACTGAAGCTTTCTTT
J gene: TRBJ2-1; D gene: -; clone size: -; V gene: TRBV24-1; CDR3 protein: CATSDLVGRNEQFF; CDR3 DNA: TGTGCCACCAGTGATTTGGTTGGCCGAAATGAGCAGTTCTTC
J gene: TRBJ1-1; D gene: -; clone size: -; V gene: TRBV6-6; CDR3 protein: CASSRGDTEAFF; CDR3 DNA: TGTGCCAGCAGTCGCGGGGACACTGAAGCTTTCTTT
J gene: TRBJ2-7; D gene: -; clone size: -; V gene: TRBV13; CDR3 protein: CASGNRESYEQYF; CDR3 DNA: TGTGCCAGCGGTAACAGGGAATCCTACGAGCAGTACTTC
J gene: TRBJ1-6; D gene: TRBD1; clone size: -; V gene: TRBV2; CDR3 protein: CASRGGTGGWNSPLHF; CDR3 DNA: TGTGCCTCCAGAGGTGGGACAGGGGGATGGAATTCACCCCTCCACTTT